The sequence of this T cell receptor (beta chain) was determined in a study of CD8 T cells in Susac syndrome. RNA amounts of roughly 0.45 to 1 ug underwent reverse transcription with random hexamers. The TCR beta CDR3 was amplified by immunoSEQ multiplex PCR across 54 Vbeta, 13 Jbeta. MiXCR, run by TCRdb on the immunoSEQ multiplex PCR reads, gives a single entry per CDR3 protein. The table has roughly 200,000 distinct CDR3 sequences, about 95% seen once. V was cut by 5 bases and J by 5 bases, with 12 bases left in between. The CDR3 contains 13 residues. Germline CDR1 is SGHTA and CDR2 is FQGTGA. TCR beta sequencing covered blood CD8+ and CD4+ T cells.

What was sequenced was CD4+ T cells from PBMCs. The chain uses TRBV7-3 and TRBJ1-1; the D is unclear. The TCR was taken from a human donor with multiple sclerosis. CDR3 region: CASSPGDETEAFF. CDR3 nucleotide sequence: TGTGCCAGCAGCCCAGGTGATGAAACTGAAGCTTTCTTT.